A selection of T cell receptor beta chains follows, all from one sample in a study of blood T cell repertoires in COVID-19. Generated by immunoSEQ multiplex PCR, the TCRdb table keeps only in-frame clones and is missing some. This sample has over 450,000 clones; 80% to 90% occur once, and the top ten carry about 1%. Sequencing was carried out using peripheral blood. Receptors originate from a man younger than 30 with COVID-19, enrolled during active disease. The CDR3 runs from the conserved cysteine through the conserved F or W. D genes are given only for firm matches.

d_call | j_call | cdr3_length | v_call | cdr3_aa
. | TRBJ2-7 | 13 | TRBV10-1 | CASSGQSSYEQYF
. | TRBJ1-6 | 14 | TRBV2 | CASRGHLDNSPLHF
. | TRBJ2-7 | 13 | TRBV29-1 | CSVGLLSSYEQYF
TRBD2 | TRBJ2-7 | 14 | TRBV5-1 | CASSLTGGAYEQYF
TRBD1 | TRBJ2-7 | 14 | TRBV7-9 | CASSSSGQIYEQYF
. | TRBJ2-7 | 12 | TRBV6-5 | CASSYRGYEQYF
. | TRBJ2-7 | 15 | TRBV5-1 | CASSPGVGSPYEQYF
. | TRBJ1-4 | 14 | TRBV5-1 | CASSAFATNEKLFF
TRBD2 | TRBJ2-5 | 16 | TRBV27 | CASSLFHRTSGETQYF
TRBD2 | TRBJ2-3 | 19 | TRBV4-1 | CASSQLGLAGTSSTDTQYF
. | TRBJ1-1 | 13 | TRBV12-3/TRBV12-4 | CASSLGRNTEAFF
. | TRBJ1-5 | 15 | TRBV21-1 | CASSLRTGTNQPQHF
. | TRBJ1-2 | 15 | TRBV6-5 | CASSLISTGSYGYTF
TRBD2 | TRBJ2-1 | 16 | TRBV2 | CASCPGGTSSYNEQFF
. | TRBJ2-3 | 12 | TRBV7-9 | CASSRGTDTQYF
. | TRBJ1-6 | 13 | TRBV29-1 | CSAGDRRDSPLHF
. | TRBJ2-3 | 12 | TRBV3-1/TRBV3-2 | CASSQESGGQYF
. | TRBJ2-7 | 15 | TRBV7-9 | CASSQSRTDRYEQYF
TRBD1 | TRBJ2-3 | 15 | TRBV6-5 | CASSRTGVGSDTQYF
TRBD1 | TRBJ2-2 | 16 | TRBV7-2 | CASSRGQGAVNGELFF
TRBD2 | TRBJ2-1 | 16 | TRBV7-2 | CASSSPLERERYEQFF
TRBD1 | TRBJ1-3 | 18 | TRBV5-4 | CASSLNIAGTGNGDTIYF
. | TRBJ2-7 | 15 | TRBV19 | CASSSSGRSSYEQYF
TRBD2 | TRBJ2-5 | 17 | TRBV27 | CASSLWGLAGRQETQYF